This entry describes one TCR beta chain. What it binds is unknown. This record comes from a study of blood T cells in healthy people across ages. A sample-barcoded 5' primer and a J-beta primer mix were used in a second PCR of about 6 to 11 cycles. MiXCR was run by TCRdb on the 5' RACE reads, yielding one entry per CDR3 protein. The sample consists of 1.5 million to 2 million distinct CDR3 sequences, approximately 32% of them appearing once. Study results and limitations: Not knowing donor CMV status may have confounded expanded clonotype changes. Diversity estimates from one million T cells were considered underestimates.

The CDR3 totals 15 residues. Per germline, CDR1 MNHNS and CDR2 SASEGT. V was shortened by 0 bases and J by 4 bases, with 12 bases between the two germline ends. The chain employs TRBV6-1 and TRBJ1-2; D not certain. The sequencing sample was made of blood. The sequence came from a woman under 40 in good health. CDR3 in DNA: TGTGCCAGCAGTGAAGCAATAAGGTCTGGCTATGGCTACACCTTC. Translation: CASSEAIRSGYGYTF.